This TCR beta chain derives from a study of CD8 T cells in ankylosing spondylitis. Study-wide findings and caveats: Disease-associated clones were reportedly significantly overrepresented in matched ankylosing spondylitis synovial fluid.

In regard to this clonotype: Its cognate antigen is unknown.

TCRdb reprocessed the 5' RACE reads with MiXCR, giving one entry per CDR3 protein. The top ten hold about 17% of the sample, which has approximately 210,000 distinct CDR3 sequences, roughly 13% seen once. Germline V lookup: CDR1 LNHNV, CDR2 YYDKDF (reference sequence). V dropped 4 bases and J dropped 7; count of bases not matched to a gene: 16. The CDR3 runs to 20 residues. The genes are TRBV15 and TRBJ2-1; TRBD2 aligns across 16 bases. The sample comprised blood, either unsorted or a sorted T cell fraction (not recorded which). The receptor comes from a male donor with ankylosing spondylitis or in good health (not recorded which). The CDR3 nucleotides read TGTGCCACCAGCACCTCTCTCGGGACTAGCGGGGGGGCCGTAGTAAATGAGCAGTTCTTC. Amino acids: CATSTSLGTSGGAVVNEQFF. The entire variable domain, with the rest obtained from reference TRBV15 and TRBJ2-1, is as follows: DAMVIQNPRYQVTQFGKPVTLSCSQTLNHNVMYWYQQKSSQAPKLLFHYYDKDFNNEADTPDNFQSRRPNTSFCFLDIRSPGLGDTAMYLCATSTSLGTSGGAVVNEQFFGPGTRLTVL.